This T cell receptor beta chain was sequenced for a study of T cells in localized non-small cell lung cancer. This clone has just a few counts. The antigen is not known. Study outcomes and limitations: Adjacent lung tissue had a median about 52 of the top 100 clones found in the tumor.

CDR1 is SGHRS and CDR2 is YFSETQ in the germline V gene. The CDR3 sequence is 15 residues long. V lost 9 bases, J lost 5 bases, and 23 bases lay in between. Method: immunoSEQ multiplex PCR; TCRdb's copy keeps in-frame clones and lacks some. The sample contains tens of thousands of clones, approximately 90% of which appear only once. The sample in question was peripheral blood, obtained before any cancer treatment. The source of this sequence is an older female donor with stage I lung adenocarcinoma. The chain uses TRBV5-1 and TRBJ1-2; D remains unclear. CDR3 in DNA: TGCGCCACGACTACTGGGAGCGGATCTTCTTATGGCTACACCTTC. Its protein is CATTTGSGSSYGYTF.